The rows below give T cell receptor beta chains drawn from one sample of a study of spatial heterogeneity in lung cancer. A single record per CDR3 protein comes from TCRdb applying MiXCR to the 5' RACE reads. The sample has about 120,000 distinct CDR3 sequences, 12% seen once; the top ten hold around 16%. This sample comprised PBMCs, obtained at follow-up. Receptors originate from a male donor with early-stage non-small cell lung cancer. Each CDR3 is given with its conserved first and last residue.

CDR3aa	v_gene	j_gene
CATRDRGHSNEQFF	TRBV24-1	TRBJ2-1
CASSYGQSGAFF	TRBV5-1	TRBJ1-1
CASSSSTGNYGYTF	TRBV12-3/TRBV12-4	TRBJ1-2
CASMEGQGIQWQFF	TRBV10-2	TRBJ2-1
CSAYWTLGMWAFF	TRBV20-1	TRBJ1-1
CASSQGGGELFF	TRBV3-1	TRBJ2-2
CSASPVVTSGANVLTF	TRBV20-1	TRBJ2-6
CASSLNRGNEQYF	TRBV3-1	TRBJ2-7
CASSFLFTDMQYF	TRBV6-2/TRBV6-3	TRBJ2-3
CASSPFSGEDTQYF	TRBV18	TRBJ2-3
CASSDWDRGRSGANVLTF	TRBV25-1	TRBJ2-6
CATSRDHREETQYF	TRBV15	TRBJ2-5
CASTADRINSPLHF	TRBV12-3/TRBV12-4	TRBJ1-6
CASSFGTSHGSTDTQYF	TRBV5-1	TRBJ2-3
CSADRVLSGYTF	TRBV29-1	TRBJ1-2
CASSQDGGDSPLHF	TRBV12-3/TRBV12-4	TRBJ1-6
CASNQGAAGNTIYF	TRBV6-5	TRBJ1-3
CASSPTLWGRNTEAFF	TRBV11-2	TRBJ1-1
CASSSGGGAEAFF	TRBV14	TRBJ1-1
CASSLEASYNEQFF	TRBV5-1	TRBJ2-1
CASSQEGQGRSAVAKNIQYF	TRBV4-1	TRBJ2-4
CASTRTGYNEQFF	TRBV11-2	TRBJ2-1
CASSLNRGTYNEQFF	TRBV13	TRBJ2-1
CASSLGFGTGGQYF	TRBV28	TRBJ2-3
CASEVGQGSTEAFF	TRBV6-1	TRBJ1-1
CSTGQEGPYEQYF	TRBV20-1	TRBJ2-7
CAISDSGGLGAFF	TRBV10-3	TRBJ1-1
CASSLEGSPSGGYTF	TRBV5-1	TRBJ1-2
CAWSVRGASYEQYF	TRBV30	TRBJ2-7
CASSLGVTVPNSYEQYF	TRBV7-2	TRBJ2-7
CATSAHRGRGADTQYF	TRBV24-1	TRBJ2-3
CAWRLGGVQGTYGYTF	TRBV30	TRBJ1-2
CASSPYTYNEQFF	TRBV11-3	TRBJ2-1
CASSPRRQGVNEQFF	TRBV7-6	TRBJ2-1
CASSLPNVQPRETQYF	TRBV23-1	TRBJ2-5
CASSFNFNEQFF	TRBV28	TRBJ2-1
CASSLPRATSRGELFF	TRBV28	TRBJ2-2
CASSQTQTDGYTF	TRBV9	TRBJ1-2
CSARAGYNEQFF	TRBV20-1	TRBJ2-1
CSPSGAYEQYF	TRBV20-1	TRBJ2-7